The rows below give T cell receptor beta chains drawn from one sample of a study of T cell repertoires in cytomegalovirus infection. Which antigens these TCRs recognize remains unknown. Each CDR3 protein is one row after TCRdb ran MiXCR on the reads. Of some 320,000 distinct CDR3 sequences in the sample, about 27% were seen once. This material consisted of cultured PBMCs, taken from culture after CMV antigen stimulation. Receptor source: a human donor in good health (CMV status not recorded). Some clones in this sample may be carry-over from other donors' samples. Each CDR3 is given with its conserved first and last residue. A D gene is named only where the DNA matches it firmly. Rows give clone size only sometimes, using once, few, many, or a class for an expanded clone.

>TRBV6-5|12|TRBD1|TRBJ1-1|many
CASSRGETEAFF
TGTGCCAGCAGCAGGGGGGAGACTGAAGCTTTCTTT
>TRBV4-1|14|NA|TRBJ1-4|few
CASSQGARAEKLFF
TGCGCCAGCAGCCAAGGGGCCAGGGCTGAAAAACTGTTTTTT
>TRBV6-2/TRBV6-3|14|NA|TRBJ1-1|NA
CASSRSGRGPEAFF
TGTGCCAGCAGTCGGTCCGGGCGCGGCCCTGAAGCTTTCTTT
>TRBV4-2|13|NA|TRBJ1-5|few
CASSQRYNQPQHF
TGTGCCAGCAGCCAACGGTACAATCAGCCCCAGCATTTT
>TRBV20-1|17|TRBD2|TRBJ2-7|NA
CSARGTMFSGGSYEQYF
TGCAGTGCTAGAGGGACTATGTTTAGCGGGGGTTCCTACGAGCAGTACTTC
>TRBV10-3|14|NA|TRBJ2-4|NA
CAISDSGVKNIQYF
TGTGCCATCAGTGATTCGGGGGTTAAAAACATTCAGTACTTC
>TRBV6-1|14|NA|TRBJ1-2|NA
CASSTRVRIDGYTF
TGTGCCAGCAGTACACGAGTCAGGATAGATGGCTACACCTTC
>TRBV5-1|18|TRBD2|TRBJ2-2|NA
CASRGTSGTVGNTGELFF
TGCGCCAGCAGGGGGACTAGCGGGACGGTTGGGAACACCGGGGAGCTGTTTTTT
>TRBV5-1|13|NA|TRBJ2-5|NA
CASFGRTKETQYF
TGCGCCAGCTTCGGACGAACTAAAGAGACCCAGTACTTC
>TRBV20-1|14|NA|TRBJ2-7|few
CSARRRTASYEQYF
TGCAGTGCTCGCCGAAGGACAGCCTCCTACGAGCAGTACTTC
>TRBV7-3|15|TRBD2|TRBJ2-3|few
CASSQRGGSTDTQYF
TGTGCCAGCAGCCAGCGGGGGGGCTCCACAGATACGCAGTATTTT
>TRBV11-2|16|NA|TRBJ2-5|many
CASRPPGRSYQETQYF
TGTGCCAGCAGGCCTCCGGGACGGTCGTACCAAGAGACCCAGTACTTC
>TRBV7-6|13|NA|TRBJ2-4|few
CASSLGPGDIQYF
TGTGCCAGCAGCCTCGGCCCAGGGGACATTCAGTACTTC
>TRBV5-1|16|NA|TRBJ2-2|few
CASSLEGTGNTGELFF
TGCGCCAGCAGCTTGGAGGGTACAGGAAACACCGGGGAGCTGTTTTTT
>TRBV7-2|15|NA|TRBJ1-4|many
CASSQNWGPNEKLFF
TGTGCCAGCAGCCAAAACTGGGGGCCTAATGAAAAACTGTTTTTT
>TRBV7-9|14|NA|TRBJ2-7|many
CASSHGTVSYEQYF
TGTGCCAGCAGCCACGGGACGGTATCCTACGAGCAGTACTTC
>TRBV6-5|14|TRBD1|TRBJ1-2|NA
CASSYTGTAYGYTF
TGTGCCAGCAGTTACACTGGGACAGCCTATGGCTACACCTTC
>TRBV7-9|15|TRBD1|TRBJ2-1|NA
CASSTHRTGYNEQFF
TGTGCCAGCAGCACCCACCGGACAGGGTACAATGAGCAGTTCTTC
>TRBV7-8|13|NA|TRBJ1-6|many
CASSSWTDSPLHF
TGTGCCAGCAGCTCGTGGACAGATTCACCCCTCCACTTT
>TRBV20-1|13|NA|TRBJ2-3|NA
CSASGPPGYTQYF
TGCAGTGCTAGTGGCCCGCCGGGATATACGCAGTATTTT
>TRBV7-2|14|TRBD1|TRBJ2-7|few
CASSWQGQGGEQYF
TGTGCCAGCAGCTGGCAGGGACAGGGGGGTGAGCAGTACTTC
>TRBV3-1|17|TRBD2|TRBJ2-3|NA
CASSARGLAGGRDTQYF
TGTGCCAGCAGCGCCCGAGGGCTAGCGGGGGGGAGAGATACGCAGTATTTT
>TRBV7-3|15|TRBD2|TRBJ2-3|many
CASSLSGGSTDTQYF
TGTGCCAGCAGCTTAAGCGGGGGTAGCACAGATACGCAGTATTTT
>TRBV28|14|NA|TRBJ2-1|few
CASSLIGSYNEQFF
TGTGCCAGCAGTTTGATCGGAAGCTACAATGAGCAGTTCTTC
>TRBV14|15|NA|TRBJ1-2|few
CASSQDSTYNYGYTF
TGTGCCAGCAGCCAGGACAGCACTTATAACTATGGCTACACCTTC
>TRBV28|15|NA|TRBJ2-1|NA
CASSPLRRTYNEQFF
TGTGCCAGCAGTCCCCTCAGGAGGACCTACAATGAGCAGTTCTTC
>TRBV30|14|NA|TRBJ2-3|few
CAWSVGGTTDTQYF
TGTGCCTGGAGTGTAGGAGGAACCACAGATACGCAGTATTTT
>TRBV5-4|13|TRBD2|TRBJ2-7|NA
CASNVAGGYEQYF
TGTGCCAGCAACGTAGCGGGGGGCTACGAGCAGTACTTC
>TRBV5-1|15|NA|TRBJ1-1|few
CASSLDGYLGTEAFF
TGCGCCAGCAGCTTGGATGGGTATTTGGGCACTGAAGCTTTCTTT
>TRBV29-1|13|NA|TRBJ1-1|NA
CSVKVQGSTEAFF
TGCAGCGTTAAGGTTCAAGGGTCCACTGAAGCTTTCTTT
>TRBV5-4|16|TRBD1|TRBJ1-6|NA
CASSPGQGSSNSPLHF
TGTGCCAGCAGCCCCGGACAGGGTTCGAGTAATTCACCCCTCCACTTT
>TRBV24-1|17|NA|TRBJ2-1|NA
CATSDSRGRGSYNEQFF
TGTGCCACCAGTGATTCAAGGGGCAGGGGCTCCTACAATGAGCAGTTCTTC
>TRBV5-1|14|NA|TRBJ1-1|NA
CASSLEVGNTEAFF
TGCGCCAGCAGCTTGGAGGTTGGGAACACTGAAGCTTTCTTT
>TRBV12-3/TRBV12-4|14|NA|TRBJ2-3|few
CASSLGVYTDTQYF
TGTGCCAGCAGTTTAGGTGTCTACACAGATACGCAGTATTTT
>TRBV12-3/TRBV12-4|15|NA|TRBJ2-7|few
CASSFWGTGSYEQYF
TGTGCCAGCAGTTTTTGGGGAACTGGCTCCTACGAGCAGTACTTC
>TRBV19|14|NA|TRBJ1-2|many
CASSSSPGPYGYTF
TGTGCCAGTAGTAGCTCGCCGGGCCCCTATGGCTACACCTTC
>TRBV7-4|14|NA|TRBJ2-6|once
CASSFNSGANVLTF
TGTGCCAGCAGCTTCAACTCTGGGGCCAACGTCCTGACTTTC
>TRBV12-3/TRBV12-4|13|NA|TRBJ2-1|few
CASHARVNGEQFF
TGTGCCAGCCACGCCAGGGTGAACGGTGAGCAGTTCTTC
>TRBV4-2|15|NA|TRBJ2-3|NA
CASSQTTHGTDTQYF
TGTGCCAGCAGCCAAACTACTCACGGCACAGATACGCAGTATTTT
>TRBV20-1|15|NA|TRBJ2-1|NA
CSAADYASSYNEQFF
TGCAGTGCTGCGGATTACGCTAGCTCCTACAATGAGCAGTTCTTC
>TRBV6-2/TRBV6-3|16|TRBD1|TRBJ1-1|few
CASSSPPGQMNTEAFF
TGTGCCAGCAGTTCTCCCCCGGGACAGATGAACACTGAAGCTTTCTTT
>TRBV12-3/TRBV12-4|14|NA|TRBJ2-5|NA
CASSWARGQETQYF
TGTGCCAGCAGTTGGGCGAGGGGCCAAGAGACCCAGTACTTC
>TRBV11-1|14|NA|TRBJ1-3|NA
CASRPTNSGNTIYF
TGTGCCAGCAGGCCCACCAACTCTGGAAACACCATATATTTT
>TRBV12-3/TRBV12-4|13|NA|TRBJ1-1|NA
CASSSPRGAEAFF
TGTGCCAGCAGTTCCCCCAGGGGTGCTGAAGCTTTCTTT
>TRBV29-1|14|TRBD1|TRBJ2-7|NA
CSAMTGSHVYEQYF
TGCAGCGCCATGACAGGGAGCCATGTTTACGAGCAGTACTTC
>TRBV18|13|NA|TRBJ1-1|once
CASSPGQERDAFF
TGTGCCAGCTCACCAGGGCAGGAAAGAGACGCTTTCTTT
>TRBV7-9|12|NA|TRBJ2-7|few
CASSLRTYEQYF
TGTGCCAGCAGCCTCAGGACCTACGAGCAGTACTTC
>TRBV20-1|16|NA|TRBJ2-4|NA
CSARFRVLRSKNIQYF
TGCAGTGCTAGGTTCCGGGTCCTCCGCTCCAAAAACATTCAGTACTTC
>TRBV19|13|NA|TRBJ1-6|NA
CASSIASHSPLHF
TGTGCCAGTAGTATAGCAAGCCATTCACCCCTCCACTTT
>TRBV6-5|14|NA|TRBJ1-1|NA
CASSYTRVRTEAFF
TGTGCCAGCAGTTACACCAGGGTTCGCACTGAAGCTTTCTTT
>TRBV6-5|16|TRBD1|TRBJ2-7|once
CASSYDGTGGWYEQYF
TGTGCCAGCAGTTACGACGGGACAGGGGGCTGGTACGAGCAGTACTTC
>TRBV11-2|15|TRBD1|TRBJ2-7|many
CASSSLRTGNYEQYF
TGTGCCAGCAGCTCCTTACGGACAGGGAACTACGAGCAGTACTTC
>TRBV7-9|16|NA|TRBJ2-3|few
CASSPVGAASTDTQYF
TGTGCCAGCAGTCCTGTTGGGGCCGCGAGCACAGATACGCAGTATTTT
>TRBV7-2|13|NA|TRBJ2-5|many
CASSSDLQETQYF
TGTGCCAGCAGCTCGGACCTACAAGAGACCCAGTACTTC
>TRBV7-2|15|TRBD1|TRBJ2-3|NA
CASRRTGGYTDTQYF
TGTGCCAGCAGACGTACAGGGGGCTACACAGATACGCAGTATTTT
>TRBV27|15|NA|TRBJ2-6|many
CASSLGSSGANVLTF
TGTGCCAGCAGCTTAGGAAGCTCTGGGGCCAACGTCCTGACTTTC
>TRBV6-5|11|NA|TRBJ1-1|few
CASSTFTEAFF
TGTGCCAGCAGTACATTCACTGAAGCTTTCTTT
>TRBV5-4|15|NA|TRBJ1-1|NA
CASTWEGGRVTEAFF
TGTGCCAGCACCTGGGAGGGGGGGCGAGTCACTGAAGCTTTCTTT
>TRBV15|13|NA|TRBJ1-1|few
CATSRGVTTEAFF
TGTGCCACCAGCAGGGGGGTGACCACTGAAGCTTTCTTT